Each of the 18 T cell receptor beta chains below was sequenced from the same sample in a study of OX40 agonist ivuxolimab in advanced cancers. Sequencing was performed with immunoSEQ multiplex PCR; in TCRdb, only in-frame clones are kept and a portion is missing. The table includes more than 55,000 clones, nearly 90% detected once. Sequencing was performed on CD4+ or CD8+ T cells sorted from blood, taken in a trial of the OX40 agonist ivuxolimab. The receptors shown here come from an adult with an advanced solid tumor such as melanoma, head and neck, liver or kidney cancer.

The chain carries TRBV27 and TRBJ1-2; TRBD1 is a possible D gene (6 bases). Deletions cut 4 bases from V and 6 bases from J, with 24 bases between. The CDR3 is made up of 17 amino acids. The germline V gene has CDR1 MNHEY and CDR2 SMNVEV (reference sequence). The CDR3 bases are TGTGCCAGCAGTTACTCCGGCAGGGGTAATTTTGAGAATGGCTACACCTTC. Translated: CASSYSGRGNFENGYTF.

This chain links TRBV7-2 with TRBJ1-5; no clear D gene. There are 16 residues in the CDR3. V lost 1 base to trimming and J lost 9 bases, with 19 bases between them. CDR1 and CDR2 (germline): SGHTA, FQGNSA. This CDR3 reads CASSLEPGTIARPQHF. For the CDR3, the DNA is TGTGCCAGCAGCTTAGAGCCGGGAACTATAGCTCGGCCCCAGCATTTT.

CDR3 DNA sequence: TGTGCCAGTCGGCCTTTTTCCTCCTACGAGCAGTACGTC. This codes for CASRPFSSYEQYV. The chain joins TRBV7-9 to TRBJ2-7, with D uncertain. Germline lookup yields CDR1 SEHNR and CDR2 FQNEAQ (reference sequence). The CDR3 has 13 amino acids. The V end was cut by 9 bases, the J end by 0 bases, with 12 bases between.

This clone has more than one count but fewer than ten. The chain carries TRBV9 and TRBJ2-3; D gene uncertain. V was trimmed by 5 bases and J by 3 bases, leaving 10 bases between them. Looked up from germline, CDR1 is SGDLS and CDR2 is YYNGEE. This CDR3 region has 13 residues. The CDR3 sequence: CASSAPWTDTQYF. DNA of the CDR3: TGTGCCAGCAGTGCCCCTTGGACAGATACGCAGTATTTT.

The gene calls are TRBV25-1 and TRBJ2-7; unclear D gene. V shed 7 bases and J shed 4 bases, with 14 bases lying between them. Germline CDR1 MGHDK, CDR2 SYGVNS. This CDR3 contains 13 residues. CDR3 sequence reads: CASTSWGSYEQYF. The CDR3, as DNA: TGTGCCAGCACTTCATGGGGAAGTTACGAGCAGTACTTC.

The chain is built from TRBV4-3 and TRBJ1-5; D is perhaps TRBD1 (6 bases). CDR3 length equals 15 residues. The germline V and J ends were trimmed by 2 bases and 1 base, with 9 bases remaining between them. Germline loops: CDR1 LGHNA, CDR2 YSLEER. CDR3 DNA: TGCGCCAGCAGCCAAAGGACAGCCAGCAATCAGCCCCAGCATTTT. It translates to CASSQRTASNQPQHF.

The CDR3 bases are TGTGCCAGCAGCCCACAGGAAGGCAATCAGCCCCAGCATTTT. Its translation is CASSPQEGNQPQHF. V usage is TRBV7-8 and J usage is TRBJ1-5; D is possibly TRBD1 (5 bases). This CDR3 has 14 residues. V was shortened by 5 bases and J by 2 bases, with 10 bases between the two germline ends. Per the germline V gene, CDR1 is SGHVS and CDR2 is FQNEAQ.

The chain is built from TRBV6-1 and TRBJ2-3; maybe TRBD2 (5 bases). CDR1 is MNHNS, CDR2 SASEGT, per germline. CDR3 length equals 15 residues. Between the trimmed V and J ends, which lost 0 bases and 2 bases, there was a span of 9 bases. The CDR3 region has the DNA TGTGCCAGCAGTGAAGCGTTGGACTTCACAGATACGCAGTATTTT. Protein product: CASSEALDFTDTQYF.

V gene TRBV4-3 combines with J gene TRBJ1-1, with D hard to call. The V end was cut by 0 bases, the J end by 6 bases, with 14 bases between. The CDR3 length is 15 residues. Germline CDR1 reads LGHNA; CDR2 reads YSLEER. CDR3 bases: TGCGCCAGCAGCCAAGATGGGTTGGGCAGCCCTGAAGCTTTCTTT. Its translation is CASSQDGLGSPEAFF.

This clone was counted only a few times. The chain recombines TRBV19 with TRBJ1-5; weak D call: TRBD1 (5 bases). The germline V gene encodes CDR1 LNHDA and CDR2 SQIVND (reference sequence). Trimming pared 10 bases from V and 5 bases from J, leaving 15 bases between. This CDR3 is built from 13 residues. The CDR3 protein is CATLGVFDQPQHF. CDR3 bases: TGTGCCACCCTAGGGGTTTTCGATCAGCCCCAGCATTTT.

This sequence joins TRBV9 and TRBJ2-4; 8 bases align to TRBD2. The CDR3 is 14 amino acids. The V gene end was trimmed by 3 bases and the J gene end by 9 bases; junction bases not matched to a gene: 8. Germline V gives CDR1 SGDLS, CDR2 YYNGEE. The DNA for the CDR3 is TGTGCCAGCAGCGCCTCCGGGACTAGATCCATTCAGTACTTC. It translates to CASSASGTRSIQYF.

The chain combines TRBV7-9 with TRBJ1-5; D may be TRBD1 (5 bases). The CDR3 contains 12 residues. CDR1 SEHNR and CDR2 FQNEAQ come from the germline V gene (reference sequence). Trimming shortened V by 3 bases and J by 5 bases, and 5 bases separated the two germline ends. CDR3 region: CASSLGDQPQHF. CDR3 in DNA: TGTGCCAGCAGCTTGGGGGATCAGCCCCAGCATTTT.

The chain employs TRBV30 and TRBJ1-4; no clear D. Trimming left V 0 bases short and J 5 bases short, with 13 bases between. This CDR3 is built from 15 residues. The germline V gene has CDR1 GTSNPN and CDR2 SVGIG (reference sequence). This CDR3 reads CAWSVGAGANEKLFF. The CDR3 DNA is TGTGCCTGGAGTGTAGGAGCGGGAGCGAATGAAAAACTGTTTTTT.

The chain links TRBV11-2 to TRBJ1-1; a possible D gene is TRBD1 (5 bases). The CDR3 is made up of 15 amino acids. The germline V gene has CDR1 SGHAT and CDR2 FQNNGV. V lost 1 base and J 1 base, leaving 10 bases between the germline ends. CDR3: CASSLVEGWNTEAFF. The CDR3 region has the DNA TGTGCCAGCAGCTTAGTAGAGGGGTGGAACACTGAAGCTTTCTTT.

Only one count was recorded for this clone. The CDR3 DNA reads TGCGCCAGCAGCCAGCCGCGGGACGGTGGGCCCCCAGATACGCAGTATTTT. Its translation: CASSQPRDGGPPDTQYF. This chain links TRBV4-1 with TRBJ2-3, with D possibly being TRBD2 (6 bases). The CDR3 consists of 17 residues. V was pared by 3 bases and J by 4 bases, with 20 bases between. Germline V lookup: CDR1 MGHRA, CDR2 YSYEKL.

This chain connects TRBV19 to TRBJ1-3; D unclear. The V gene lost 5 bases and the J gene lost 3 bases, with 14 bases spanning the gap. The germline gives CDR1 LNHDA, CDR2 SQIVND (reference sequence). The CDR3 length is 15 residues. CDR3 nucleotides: TGTGCCAGTAGTCCTCGGGAGGAATATGGAAACACCATATATTTT. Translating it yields CASSPREEYGNTIYF.

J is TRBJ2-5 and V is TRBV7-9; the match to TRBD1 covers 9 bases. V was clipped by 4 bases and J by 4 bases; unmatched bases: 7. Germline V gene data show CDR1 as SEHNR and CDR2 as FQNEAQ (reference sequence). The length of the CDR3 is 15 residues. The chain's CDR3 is CASSSETGGGETQYF. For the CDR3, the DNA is TGTGCCAGCAGCTCCGAGACAGGGGGTGGAGAGACCCAGTACTTC.

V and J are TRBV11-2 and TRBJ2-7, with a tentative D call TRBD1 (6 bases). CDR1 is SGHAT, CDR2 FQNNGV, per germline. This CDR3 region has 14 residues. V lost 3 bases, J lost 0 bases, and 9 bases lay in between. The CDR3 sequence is CASSFRGNSYEQYF. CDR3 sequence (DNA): TGTGCCAGCAGCTTCAGGGGAAACTCCTACGAGCAGTACTTC.